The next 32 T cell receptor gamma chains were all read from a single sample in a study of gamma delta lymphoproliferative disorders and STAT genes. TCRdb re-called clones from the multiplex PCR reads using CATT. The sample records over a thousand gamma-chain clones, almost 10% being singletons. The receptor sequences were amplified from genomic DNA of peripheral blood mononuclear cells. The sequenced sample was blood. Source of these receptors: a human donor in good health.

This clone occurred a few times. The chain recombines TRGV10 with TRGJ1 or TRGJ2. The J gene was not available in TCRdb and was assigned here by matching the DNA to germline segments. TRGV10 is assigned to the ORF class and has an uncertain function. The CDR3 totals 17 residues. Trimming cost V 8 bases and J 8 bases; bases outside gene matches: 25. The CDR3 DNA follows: TGTGCTGCGTGGGATTATATATCCCCCTTTGGGAGGAATAAGAAACTCTTT. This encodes CAAWDYISPFGRNKKLF.

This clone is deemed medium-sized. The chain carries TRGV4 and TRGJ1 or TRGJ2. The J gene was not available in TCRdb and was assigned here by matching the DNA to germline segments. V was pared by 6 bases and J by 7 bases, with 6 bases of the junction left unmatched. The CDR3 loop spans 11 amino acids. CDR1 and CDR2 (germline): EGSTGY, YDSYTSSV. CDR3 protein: CATWIGYKKLF. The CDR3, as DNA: TGTGCCACCTGGATAGGGTATAAGAAACTCTTT.

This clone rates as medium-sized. Here the CDR3 DNA reads TGTGCTGCGTCGGGGGATAAGAAACTCTTT. Translated: CAASGDKKLF. The chain joins TRGV10 to TRGJ1 or TRGJ2. No J gene is reported in TCRdb; it was inferred here by comparing the DNA with germline. TRGV10 is an open reading frame, and its role is uncertain. This CDR3 contains 10 residues. The J segment lost 8 bases and the V segment lost 10 bases, leaving 6 bases of the junction unmatched.

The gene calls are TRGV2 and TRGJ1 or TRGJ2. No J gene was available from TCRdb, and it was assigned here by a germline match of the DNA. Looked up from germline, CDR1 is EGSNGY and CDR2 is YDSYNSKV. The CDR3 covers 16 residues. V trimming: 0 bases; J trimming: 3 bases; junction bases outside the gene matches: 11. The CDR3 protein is CATWDGPSRFYYKKLF. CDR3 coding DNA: TGTGCCACCTGGGACGGGCCGTCTCGTTTTTATTATAAGAAACTCTTT.

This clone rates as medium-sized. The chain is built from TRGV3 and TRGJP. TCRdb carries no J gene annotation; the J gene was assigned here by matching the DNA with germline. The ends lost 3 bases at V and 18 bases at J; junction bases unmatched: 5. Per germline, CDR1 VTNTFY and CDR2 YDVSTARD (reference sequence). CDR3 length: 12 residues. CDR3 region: CATWDSRKIKVF. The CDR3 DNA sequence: TGTGCCACCTGGGACTCTCGAAAAATCAAGGTATTT.

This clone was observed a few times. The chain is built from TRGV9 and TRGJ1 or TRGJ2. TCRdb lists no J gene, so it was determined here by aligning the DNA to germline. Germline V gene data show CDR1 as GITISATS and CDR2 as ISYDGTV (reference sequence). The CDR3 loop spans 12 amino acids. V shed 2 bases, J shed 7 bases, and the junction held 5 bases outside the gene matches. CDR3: CALWEASYKKLF. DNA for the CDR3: TGTGCCTTGTGGGAGGCGTCCTATAAGAAACTCTTT.

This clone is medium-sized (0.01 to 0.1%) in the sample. This chain's CDR3 is CATWDRHYKKLF. Here the CDR3 DNA reads TGTGCCACCTGGGACAGGCACTATAAGAAACTCTTT. V gene TRGV3 combines with J gene TRGJ1 or TRGJ2. Here the J gene was assigned by germline matching of the DNA, as TCRdb has none. The CDR3 is 12 residues long. V lost 0 bases and J lost 7; bases outside the gene matches: 3. Looked up from germline, CDR1 is VTNTFY and CDR2 is YDVSTARD (reference sequence).

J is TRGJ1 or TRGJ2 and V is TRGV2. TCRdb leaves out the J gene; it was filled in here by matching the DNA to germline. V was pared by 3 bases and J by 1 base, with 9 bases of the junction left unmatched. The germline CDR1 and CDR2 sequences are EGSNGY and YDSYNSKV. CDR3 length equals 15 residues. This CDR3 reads CATWDRVLNYYKKLF. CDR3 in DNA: TGTGCCACCTGGGACCGAGTTCTAAATTATTATAAGAAACTCTTT.

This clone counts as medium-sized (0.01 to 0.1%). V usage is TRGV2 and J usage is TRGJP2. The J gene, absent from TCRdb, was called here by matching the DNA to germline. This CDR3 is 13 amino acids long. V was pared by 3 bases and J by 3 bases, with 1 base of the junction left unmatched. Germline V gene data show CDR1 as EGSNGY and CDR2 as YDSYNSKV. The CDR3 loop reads CATWDCSDWIKTF. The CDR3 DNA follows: TGTGCCACCTGGGACTGTAGTGATTGGATCAAGACGTTT.

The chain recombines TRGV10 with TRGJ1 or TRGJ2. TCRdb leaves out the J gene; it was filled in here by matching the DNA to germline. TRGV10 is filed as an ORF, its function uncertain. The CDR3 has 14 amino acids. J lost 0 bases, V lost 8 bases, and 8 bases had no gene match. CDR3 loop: CAAWVNSNYYKKLF. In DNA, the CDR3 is TGTGCTGCGTGGGTCAACTCGAATTATTATAAGAAACTCTTT.

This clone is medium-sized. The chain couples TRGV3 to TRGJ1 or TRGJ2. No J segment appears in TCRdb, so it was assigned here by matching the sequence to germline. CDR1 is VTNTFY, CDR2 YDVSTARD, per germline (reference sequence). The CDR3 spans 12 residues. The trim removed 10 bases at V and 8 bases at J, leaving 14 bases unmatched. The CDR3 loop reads CATLGPANKKLF. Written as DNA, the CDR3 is TGTGCCACGCTGGGACCTGCGAATAAGAAACTCTTT.

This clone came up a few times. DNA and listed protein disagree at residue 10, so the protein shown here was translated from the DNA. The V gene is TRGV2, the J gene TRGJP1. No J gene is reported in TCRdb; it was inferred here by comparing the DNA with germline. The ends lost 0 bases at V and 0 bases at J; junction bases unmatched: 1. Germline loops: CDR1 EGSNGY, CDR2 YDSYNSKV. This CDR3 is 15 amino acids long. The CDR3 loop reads CATWDGHTTGWFKIF. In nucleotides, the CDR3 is TGTGCCACCTGGGACGGGCATACCACTGGTTGGTTCAAGATATTT.

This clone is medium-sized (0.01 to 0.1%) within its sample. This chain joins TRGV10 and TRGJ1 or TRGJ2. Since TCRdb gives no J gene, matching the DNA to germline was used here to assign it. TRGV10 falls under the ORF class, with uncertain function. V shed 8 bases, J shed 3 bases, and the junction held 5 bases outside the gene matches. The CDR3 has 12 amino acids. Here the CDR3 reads CAAWDIYYKKLF. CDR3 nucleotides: TGTGCTGCGTGGGACATTTATTATAAGAAACTCTTT.

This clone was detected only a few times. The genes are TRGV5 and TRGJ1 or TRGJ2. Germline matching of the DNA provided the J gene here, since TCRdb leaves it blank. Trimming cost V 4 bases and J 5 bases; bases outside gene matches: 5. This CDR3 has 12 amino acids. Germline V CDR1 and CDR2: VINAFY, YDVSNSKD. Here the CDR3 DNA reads TGTGCCACCTGGGAGTGGGATTATAAGAAACTCTTT. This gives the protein CATWEWDYKKLF.

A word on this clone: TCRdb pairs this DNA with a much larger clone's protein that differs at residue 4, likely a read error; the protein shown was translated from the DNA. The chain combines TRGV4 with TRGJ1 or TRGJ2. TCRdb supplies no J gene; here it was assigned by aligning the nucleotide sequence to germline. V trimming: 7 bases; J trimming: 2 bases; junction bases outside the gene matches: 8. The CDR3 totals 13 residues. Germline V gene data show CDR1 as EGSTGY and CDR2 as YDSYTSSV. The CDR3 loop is CATCFPDYYKKLF. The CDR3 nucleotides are TGTGCCACCTGTTTTCCTGATTATTATAAGAAACTCTTT.

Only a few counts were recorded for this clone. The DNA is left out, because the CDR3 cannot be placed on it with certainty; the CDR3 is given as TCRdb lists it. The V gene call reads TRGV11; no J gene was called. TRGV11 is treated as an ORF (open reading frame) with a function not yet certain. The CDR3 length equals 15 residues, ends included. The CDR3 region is CTTVPAGLDYYKKLF.

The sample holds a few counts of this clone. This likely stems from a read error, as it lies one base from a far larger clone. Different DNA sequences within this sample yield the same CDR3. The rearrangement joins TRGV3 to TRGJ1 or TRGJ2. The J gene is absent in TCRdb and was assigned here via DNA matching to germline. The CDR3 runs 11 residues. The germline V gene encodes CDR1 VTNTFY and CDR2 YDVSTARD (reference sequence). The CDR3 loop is CATWDPGEKLF. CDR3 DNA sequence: TGCGCCACCTGGGACCCTGGGGAGAAACTCTTT.

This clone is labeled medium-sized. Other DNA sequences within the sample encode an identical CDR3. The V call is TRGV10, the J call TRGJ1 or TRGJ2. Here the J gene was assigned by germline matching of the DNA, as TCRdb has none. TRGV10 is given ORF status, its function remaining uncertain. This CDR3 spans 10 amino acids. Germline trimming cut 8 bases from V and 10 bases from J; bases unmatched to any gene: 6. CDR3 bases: TGTGCTGCGTGGGATTTGAAGAAACTCTTT. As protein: CAAWDLKKLF.

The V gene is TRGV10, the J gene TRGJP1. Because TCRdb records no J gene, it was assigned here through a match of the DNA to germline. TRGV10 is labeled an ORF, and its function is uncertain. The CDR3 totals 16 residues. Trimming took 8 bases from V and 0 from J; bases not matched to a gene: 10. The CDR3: CAAWDYNYTTGWFKIF. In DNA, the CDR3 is TGTGCTGCGTGGGATTATAATTATACCACTGGTTGGTTCAAGATATTT.

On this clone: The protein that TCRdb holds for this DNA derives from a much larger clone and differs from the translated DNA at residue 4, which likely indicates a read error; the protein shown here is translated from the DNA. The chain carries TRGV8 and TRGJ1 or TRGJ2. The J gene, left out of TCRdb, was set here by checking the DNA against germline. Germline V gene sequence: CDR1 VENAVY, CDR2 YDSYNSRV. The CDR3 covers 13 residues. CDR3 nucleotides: TGTGCCACCAGGGATAGACGGCATTATAAGAAACTCTTT. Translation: CATRDRRHYKKLF.

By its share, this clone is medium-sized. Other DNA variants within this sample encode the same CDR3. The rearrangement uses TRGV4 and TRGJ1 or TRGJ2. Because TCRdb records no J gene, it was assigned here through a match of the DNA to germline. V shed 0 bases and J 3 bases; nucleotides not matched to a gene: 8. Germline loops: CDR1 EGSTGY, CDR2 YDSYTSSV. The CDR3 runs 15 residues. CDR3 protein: CATWDGQVGYYKKLF. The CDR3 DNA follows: TGTGCCACCTGGGATGGGCAGGTAGGTTATTATAAGAAACTCTTT.

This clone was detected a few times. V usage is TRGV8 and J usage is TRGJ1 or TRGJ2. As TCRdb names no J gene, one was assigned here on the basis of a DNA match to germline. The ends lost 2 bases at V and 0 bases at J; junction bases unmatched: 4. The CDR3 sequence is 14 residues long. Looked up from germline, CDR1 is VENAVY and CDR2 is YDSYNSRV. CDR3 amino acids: CATWDTWNYYKKLF. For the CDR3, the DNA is TGTGCCACCTGGGATACCTGGAATTATTATAAGAAACTCTTT.

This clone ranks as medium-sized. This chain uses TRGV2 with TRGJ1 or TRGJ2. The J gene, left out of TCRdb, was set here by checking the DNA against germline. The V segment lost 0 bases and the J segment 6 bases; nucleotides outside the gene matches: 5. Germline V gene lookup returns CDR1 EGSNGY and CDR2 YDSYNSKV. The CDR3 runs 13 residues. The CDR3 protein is CATWDGPSYKKLF. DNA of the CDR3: TGTGCCACCTGGGACGGGCCGAGTTATAAGAAACTCTTT.

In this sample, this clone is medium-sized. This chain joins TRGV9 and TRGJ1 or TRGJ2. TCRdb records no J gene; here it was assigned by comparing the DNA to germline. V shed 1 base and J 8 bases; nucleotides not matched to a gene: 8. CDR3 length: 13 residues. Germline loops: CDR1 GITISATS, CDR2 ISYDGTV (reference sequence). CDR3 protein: CALWEVPFNKKLF. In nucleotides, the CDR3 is TGTGCCTTGTGGGAGGTACCATTCAATAAGAAACTCTTT.

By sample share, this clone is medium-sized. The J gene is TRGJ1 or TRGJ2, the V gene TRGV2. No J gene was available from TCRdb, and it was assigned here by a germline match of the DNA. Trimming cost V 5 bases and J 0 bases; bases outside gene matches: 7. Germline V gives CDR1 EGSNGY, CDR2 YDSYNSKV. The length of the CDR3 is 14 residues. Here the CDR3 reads CATWAWANYYKKLF. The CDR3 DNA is TGTGCCACCTGGGCCTGGGCGAATTATTATAAGAAACTCTTT.

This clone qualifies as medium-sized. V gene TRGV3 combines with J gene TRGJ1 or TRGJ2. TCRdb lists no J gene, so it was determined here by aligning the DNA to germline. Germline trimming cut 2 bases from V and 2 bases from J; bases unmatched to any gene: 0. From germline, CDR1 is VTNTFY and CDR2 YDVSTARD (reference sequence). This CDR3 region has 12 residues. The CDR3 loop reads CATWDNYYKKLF. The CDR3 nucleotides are TGTGCCACCTGGGACAATTATTATAAGAAACTCTTT.

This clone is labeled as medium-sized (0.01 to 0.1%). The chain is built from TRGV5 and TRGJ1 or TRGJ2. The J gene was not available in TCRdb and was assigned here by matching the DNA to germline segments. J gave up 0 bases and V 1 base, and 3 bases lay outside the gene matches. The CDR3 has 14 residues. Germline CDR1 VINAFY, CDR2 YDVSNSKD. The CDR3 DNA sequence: TGTGCCACCTGGGACAGATCGAATTATTATAAGAAACTCTTT. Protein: CATWDRSNYYKKLF.

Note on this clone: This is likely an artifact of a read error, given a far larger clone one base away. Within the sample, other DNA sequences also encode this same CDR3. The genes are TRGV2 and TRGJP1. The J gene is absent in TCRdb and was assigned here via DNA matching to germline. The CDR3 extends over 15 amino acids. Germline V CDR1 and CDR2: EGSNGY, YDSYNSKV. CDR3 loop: CATWDGSTTGWFKIF. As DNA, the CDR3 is TGCGCCACCTGGGATGGTTCAACCACTGGTTGGTTCAAGATATTT.

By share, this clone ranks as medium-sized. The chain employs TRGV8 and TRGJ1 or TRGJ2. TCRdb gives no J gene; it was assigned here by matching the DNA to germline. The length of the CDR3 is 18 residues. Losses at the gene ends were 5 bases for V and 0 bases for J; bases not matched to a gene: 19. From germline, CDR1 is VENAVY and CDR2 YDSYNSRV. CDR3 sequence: CATWAPGLHPLNYYKKLF. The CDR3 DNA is TGTGCCACCTGGGCCCCTGGGCTCCACCCTTTGAATTATTATAAGAAACTCTTT.

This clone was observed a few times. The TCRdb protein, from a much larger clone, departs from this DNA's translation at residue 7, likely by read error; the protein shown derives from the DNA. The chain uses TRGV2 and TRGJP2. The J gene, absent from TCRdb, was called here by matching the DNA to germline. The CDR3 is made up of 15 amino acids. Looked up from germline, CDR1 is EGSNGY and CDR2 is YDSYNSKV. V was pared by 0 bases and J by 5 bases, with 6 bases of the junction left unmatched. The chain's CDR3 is CATWDGQRSDWIKTF. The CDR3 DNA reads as TGTGCCACCTGGGACGGGCAGAGAAGTGATTGGATCAAGACGTTT.

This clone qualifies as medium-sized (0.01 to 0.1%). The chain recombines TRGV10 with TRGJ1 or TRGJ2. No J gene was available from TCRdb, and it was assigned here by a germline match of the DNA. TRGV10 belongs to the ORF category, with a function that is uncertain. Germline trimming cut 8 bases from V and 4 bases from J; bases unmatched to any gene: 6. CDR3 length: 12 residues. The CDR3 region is CAAWDQYYKKLF. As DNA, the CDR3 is TGTGCTGCGTGGGATCAATATTATAAGAAACTCTTT.

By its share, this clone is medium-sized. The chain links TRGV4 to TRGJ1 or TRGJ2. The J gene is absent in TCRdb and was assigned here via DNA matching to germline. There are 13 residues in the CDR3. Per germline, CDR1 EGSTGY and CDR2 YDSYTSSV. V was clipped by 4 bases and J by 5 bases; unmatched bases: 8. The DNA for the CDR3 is TGTGCCACCTGGGACGGAGGGCATTATAAGAAACTCTTT. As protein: CATWDGGHYKKLF.